This TCR beta chain was recorded in a study of Ad26.COV2.S vaccination and SARS-CoV-2 variants. Turning to the study itself: A participant enrolled in the COV1001 Ad26.COV2.S trial arm provided the sample. Study findings and constraints: Total T cell responses, in the TCR breadth and depth analyses, may have been underestimated. Non-spike TCR breadth did not differ much between vaccine and placebo recipients.

Measured with immunoSEQ multiplex PCR; TCRdb has only the in-frame clones, and not every one. The sample shows about 420,000 clones, more than 75% of them seen only once. This CDR3 comprises 14 residues. Germline-derived CDR1 and CDR2 are SGHDT and YYEEEE. V gave up 3 bases and J gave up 11 bases, with 20 bases separating them. Regarding this clone: Antigen unknown.

Indicated treatment: approximately 18 received Ad26.COV2.S at low or high dose, single or two shots; about 5 received placebo; per-sample allocation not given. On day 63 after the first injection, vaccine and placebo recipients gave samples. The rearrangement joins TRBV5-6 to TRBJ1-2; no clear D gene. The receptor's source is a person between 18 and 65 years old who received the Ad26.COV2.S COVID-19 vaccine or a placebo. This specimen consisted of peripheral blood, obtained in a trial of Ad26.COV2.S vaccine versus placebo. DNA for the CDR3: TGTGCCAGCAGCTCAGGTCCCGACTCCCGTGGGTACACCTTC. Translated: CASSSGPDSRGYTF.